This TCR beta chain is drawn from a study of T cells in localized non-small cell lung cancer (dated by TCRdb to 2019 to 2021). Background on the whole study: Comparing tumors with uninvolved tumor-adjacent lungs, the study looked at the T cell repertoires of a few hundred patients with early-stage NSCLC. All 236 NSCLC patients in the cohort were treatment-naive and had localized lung tumors that were resected. The mean age of the NSCLC patients was around 65 years, with 130 or so men and 85 to 110 women. Study-wide findings and limitations: A median of 57 of the top 100 tumor clones turned up in the paired uninvolved adjacent lung, and 25 to 35 of those clones also ranked among the top 100 of that same adjacent lung. Uninvolved tumor-adjacent lung showed the highest T cell clonality, higher than tumor, which suggests more focused antigenic responses in the uninvolved tumor-adjacent lung. Because multi-region tumor sequencing was not done, intratumor heterogeneity could not be ruled out. Because the study design was exploratory, TCR variables were selected using unadjusted p-values without false-discovery rate correction. Longer overall survival was associated with higher T cell density in blood, whereas shorter survival was associated with higher clonality in adjacent lung.

TCR beta CDR3 regions were sequenced from DNA using the immunoSEQ Assay. On the study's bioinformatics: T cell density was computed as TCR beta template counts normalized to usable DNA estimated by amplifying housekeeping genes. Using the preseqR package, richness was estimated by extrapolating to 120,000 templates for tissue samples and 400,000 templates for PBMC samples. Clonality was defined as one minus Pielou's evenness. Tissue-enriched TCRs were identified by differential abundance testing using productive amino-acid clonotypes, minimum total count 5 and alpha 0.1. The Jaccard Index and the Morisita Overlap Index were used to measure how much the repertoires overlapped between compartments. GLIPH grouped TCR beta CDR3s together with public tetramer-defined viral CDR3s, and a viral motif had to include at least three viral sequences and also show V-gene enrichment. TCRdb stores this immuneACCESS table with in-frame sequences only. Part of the clones is absent; in the studies checked, under half of the shortfall reflects unresolved V genes, and no reason is known for the rest. V, J and clone size reflect that table, while D and trimming were determined from the DNA. The sample yields roughly 32,000 clones; approximately 88% were counted once. The top ten clones comprise around 4% of the sample.

Turning to this clone: No cognate antigen has been identified for it. Qualities for individual bases were not recorded, and no much larger clone is one base off.

At diagnosis, tumor, uninvolved tumor-adjacent lung and peripheral blood were collected and then preserved as a mix of FFPE and fresh-frozen material. For TCR repertoire profiling, blood samples were analyzed in the form of peripheral blood mononuclear cells. The origin of this receptor is a woman aged 35-70 years with stage III lung adenocarcinoma. The sample consisted of peripheral blood mononuclear cells, taken before any cancer treatment.

The CDR3 protein sequence reads: CASSSDFYEQYF. The DNA is as follows: TGTGCCAGCAGCTCCGACTTCTACGAGCAGTACTTC. Recombination joined TRBV11-2 with TRBJ2-7, with the D gene too uncertain to name. For CDR1 and CDR2, the germline V gene lists SGHAT and FQNNGV. V sheds 4 bases and J sheds 3 bases, leaving 7 bases between their ends. From the cysteine through the phenylalanine, the CDR3 covers 12 amino acids. Only the CDR3 portion is preserved as DNA: 36 bases, with reading frame beginning at the first base.